The next 12 T cell receptor beta chains were all read from a single sample in a study of T cell responses to AZD1222 COVID-19 vaccine. Method: immunoSEQ multiplex PCR; TCRdb's copy keeps in-frame clones and lacks some. The sample shows about 140,000 clones, around 90% of them seen only once. The starting material was peripheral blood, obtained 28 days after the second dose of the MenACWY control vaccine. The receptors come from an adult who received the MenACWY meningococcal vaccine as a control.

This chain uses TRBV19 with TRBJ1-5; 8 positions agree with TRBD1. Germline-derived CDR1 and CDR2 are LNHDA and SQIVND (reference sequence). This CDR3 contains 15 residues. J lost 0 bases, V lost 4 bases, and 2 bases had no gene match. The DNA for the CDR3 is TGTGCCAGTAGTACCGGGACAGGTAGCAATCAGCCCCAGCATTTT. Residues: CASSTGTGSNQPQHF.

J is TRBJ2-4 and V is TRBV5-4; 8 bases fit TRBD1. The CDR3 is made up of 16 amino acids. The V gene end was trimmed by 4 bases and the J gene end by 0 bases; junction bases not matched to a gene: 6. CDR1 SGHNT and CDR2 YYREEE come from the germline V gene (reference sequence). CDR3 residues: CASSPTGDGAKNIQYF. CDR3 DNA sequence: TGTGCCAGCAGCCCGACAGGGGATGGAGCCAAAAACATTCAGTACTTC.

The CDR3 spells CASSLVTREVNEQFF. The CDR3 DNA follows: TGCGCCAGCAGCTTGGTAACCAGGGAAGTCAATGAGCAGTTCTTC. This chain connects TRBV5-1 to TRBJ2-1; possible D gene TRBD1, 5 bases. Looked up from germline, CDR1 is SGHRS and CDR2 is YFSETQ. V was cut by 0 bases and J by 6 bases, with 13 bases left in between. The CDR3 has 15 amino acids.

The CDR3 here is CASSLVGQDEQFF. The CDR3, as DNA: TGTGCCAGCAGCTTGGTAGGGCAGGATGAGCAGTTCTTC. This chain joins TRBV5-6 and TRBJ2-1; D gene ambiguous. The CDR3 contains 13 residues. CDR1 is SGHDT, CDR2 YYEEEE, per germline. The V and J ends lost 0 bases and 8 bases respectively, with 9 bases between them.

The V and J genes are TRBV6-5 and TRBJ1-2, with D maybe TRBD1 (5 bases). Germline V CDR1 and CDR2: MNHEY, SVGAGI. The V gene lost 2 bases and the J gene lost 4 bases, with 8 bases spanning the gap. This CDR3 is built from 13 residues. The CDR3 sequence is CASSYGGGYGYTF. The CDR3 DNA sequence: TGTGCCAGCAGTTACGGCGGGGGCTATGGCTACACCTTC.

This clone came up once. This rearrangement joins TRBV7-9 to TRBJ2-1, with 9 bases lining up with TRBD2. CDR3 length equals 14 residues. Germline V gene lookup returns CDR1 SEHNR and CDR2 FQNEAQ (reference sequence). V gave up 1 base and J gave up 13 bases; unmatched junction bases: 8. Here the CDR3 reads CASSLDLAGVSQFF. For the CDR3, the DNA is TGTGCCAGCAGCTTAGATTTAGCGGGAGTATCTCAGTTCTTC.

The chain has TRBV2 and TRBJ1-1; D ambiguous. This CDR3 spans 13 amino acids. V was trimmed by 10 bases and J by 3 bases, leaving 15 bases between them. The germline V gene encodes CDR1 SNHLY and CDR2 FYNNEI. CDR3 region: CAISPERDTEAFF. CDR3 in DNA: TGTGCCATAAGTCCAGAACGGGACACTGAAGCTTTCTTT.

This clone was picked up one time. The rearrangement joins TRBV18 to TRBJ1-1; possible D gene TRBD1, 5 bases. The length of the CDR3 is 14 residues. The V and J ends lost 6 bases and 4 bases respectively, with 15 bases between them. The V gene's germline CDR1 is KGHSH and CDR2 LQKENI. Here the CDR3 reads CASSALERGTEAFF. CDR3 nucleotides: TGTGCCAGCTCGGCACTCGAGAGGGGCACTGAAGCTTTCTTT.

The rearrangement links TRBV28 to TRBJ1-4; D unresolved. From germline, CDR1 is MDHEN and CDR2 SYDVKM. The V and J ends lost 5 bases and 10 bases respectively, with 17 bases between them. The CDR3 contains 14 residues. The CDR3 here is CASSLPGPPPKLFF. CDR3 sequence (DNA): TGTGCCAGCAGTCTTCCGGGCCCACCTCCAAAACTGTTTTTT.

The chain recombines TRBV7-3 with TRBJ1-1, with a tentative D call TRBD1 (5 bases). Per germline, CDR1 SGHTA and CDR2 FQGTGA. Trimming shortened V by 5 bases and J by 1 base, and 17 bases separated the two germline ends. CDR3 length: 16 amino acids. In nucleotides, the CDR3 is TGTGCCAGCAGCCCCGGCCCTTTGGGGGGGAACACTGAAGCTTTCTTT. Its protein product is CASSPGPLGGNTEAFF.

The gene calls are TRBV29-1 and TRBJ1-1; no reliable D call. V lost 6 bases and J lost 0, with 11 bases in between. The CDR3 sequence is 13 residues long. In germline, CDR1 is SQVTM, CDR2 ANQGSEA. In DNA form, the CDR3 reads TGCAGCGTCTCCGTTGCCATGAACACTGAAGCTTTCTTT. Translated, it gives CSVSVAMNTEAFF.

V is TRBV7-2 and J is TRBJ1-1, with a possible D match to TRBD1 (5 bases). Trimming shortened V by 5 bases and J by 5 bases, and 15 bases separated the two germline ends. CDR3 size: 14 residues. The germline V gene has CDR1 SGHTA and CDR2 FQGNSA. CDR3 DNA: TGTGCCAGCAGCCCCGGACATCCGAGGACTGAAGCTTTCTTT. Amino acid sequence: CASSPGHPRTEAFF. Supplemented by reference TRBV7-2 and TRBJ1-1, the full variable domain reads GAGVSQSPSNKVTEKGKDVELRCDPISGHTALYWYRQSLGQGLEFLIYFQGNSAPDKSGLPSDRFSAERTGGSVSTLTIQRTQQEDSAVYLCASSPGHPRTEAFFGQGTRLTVV.